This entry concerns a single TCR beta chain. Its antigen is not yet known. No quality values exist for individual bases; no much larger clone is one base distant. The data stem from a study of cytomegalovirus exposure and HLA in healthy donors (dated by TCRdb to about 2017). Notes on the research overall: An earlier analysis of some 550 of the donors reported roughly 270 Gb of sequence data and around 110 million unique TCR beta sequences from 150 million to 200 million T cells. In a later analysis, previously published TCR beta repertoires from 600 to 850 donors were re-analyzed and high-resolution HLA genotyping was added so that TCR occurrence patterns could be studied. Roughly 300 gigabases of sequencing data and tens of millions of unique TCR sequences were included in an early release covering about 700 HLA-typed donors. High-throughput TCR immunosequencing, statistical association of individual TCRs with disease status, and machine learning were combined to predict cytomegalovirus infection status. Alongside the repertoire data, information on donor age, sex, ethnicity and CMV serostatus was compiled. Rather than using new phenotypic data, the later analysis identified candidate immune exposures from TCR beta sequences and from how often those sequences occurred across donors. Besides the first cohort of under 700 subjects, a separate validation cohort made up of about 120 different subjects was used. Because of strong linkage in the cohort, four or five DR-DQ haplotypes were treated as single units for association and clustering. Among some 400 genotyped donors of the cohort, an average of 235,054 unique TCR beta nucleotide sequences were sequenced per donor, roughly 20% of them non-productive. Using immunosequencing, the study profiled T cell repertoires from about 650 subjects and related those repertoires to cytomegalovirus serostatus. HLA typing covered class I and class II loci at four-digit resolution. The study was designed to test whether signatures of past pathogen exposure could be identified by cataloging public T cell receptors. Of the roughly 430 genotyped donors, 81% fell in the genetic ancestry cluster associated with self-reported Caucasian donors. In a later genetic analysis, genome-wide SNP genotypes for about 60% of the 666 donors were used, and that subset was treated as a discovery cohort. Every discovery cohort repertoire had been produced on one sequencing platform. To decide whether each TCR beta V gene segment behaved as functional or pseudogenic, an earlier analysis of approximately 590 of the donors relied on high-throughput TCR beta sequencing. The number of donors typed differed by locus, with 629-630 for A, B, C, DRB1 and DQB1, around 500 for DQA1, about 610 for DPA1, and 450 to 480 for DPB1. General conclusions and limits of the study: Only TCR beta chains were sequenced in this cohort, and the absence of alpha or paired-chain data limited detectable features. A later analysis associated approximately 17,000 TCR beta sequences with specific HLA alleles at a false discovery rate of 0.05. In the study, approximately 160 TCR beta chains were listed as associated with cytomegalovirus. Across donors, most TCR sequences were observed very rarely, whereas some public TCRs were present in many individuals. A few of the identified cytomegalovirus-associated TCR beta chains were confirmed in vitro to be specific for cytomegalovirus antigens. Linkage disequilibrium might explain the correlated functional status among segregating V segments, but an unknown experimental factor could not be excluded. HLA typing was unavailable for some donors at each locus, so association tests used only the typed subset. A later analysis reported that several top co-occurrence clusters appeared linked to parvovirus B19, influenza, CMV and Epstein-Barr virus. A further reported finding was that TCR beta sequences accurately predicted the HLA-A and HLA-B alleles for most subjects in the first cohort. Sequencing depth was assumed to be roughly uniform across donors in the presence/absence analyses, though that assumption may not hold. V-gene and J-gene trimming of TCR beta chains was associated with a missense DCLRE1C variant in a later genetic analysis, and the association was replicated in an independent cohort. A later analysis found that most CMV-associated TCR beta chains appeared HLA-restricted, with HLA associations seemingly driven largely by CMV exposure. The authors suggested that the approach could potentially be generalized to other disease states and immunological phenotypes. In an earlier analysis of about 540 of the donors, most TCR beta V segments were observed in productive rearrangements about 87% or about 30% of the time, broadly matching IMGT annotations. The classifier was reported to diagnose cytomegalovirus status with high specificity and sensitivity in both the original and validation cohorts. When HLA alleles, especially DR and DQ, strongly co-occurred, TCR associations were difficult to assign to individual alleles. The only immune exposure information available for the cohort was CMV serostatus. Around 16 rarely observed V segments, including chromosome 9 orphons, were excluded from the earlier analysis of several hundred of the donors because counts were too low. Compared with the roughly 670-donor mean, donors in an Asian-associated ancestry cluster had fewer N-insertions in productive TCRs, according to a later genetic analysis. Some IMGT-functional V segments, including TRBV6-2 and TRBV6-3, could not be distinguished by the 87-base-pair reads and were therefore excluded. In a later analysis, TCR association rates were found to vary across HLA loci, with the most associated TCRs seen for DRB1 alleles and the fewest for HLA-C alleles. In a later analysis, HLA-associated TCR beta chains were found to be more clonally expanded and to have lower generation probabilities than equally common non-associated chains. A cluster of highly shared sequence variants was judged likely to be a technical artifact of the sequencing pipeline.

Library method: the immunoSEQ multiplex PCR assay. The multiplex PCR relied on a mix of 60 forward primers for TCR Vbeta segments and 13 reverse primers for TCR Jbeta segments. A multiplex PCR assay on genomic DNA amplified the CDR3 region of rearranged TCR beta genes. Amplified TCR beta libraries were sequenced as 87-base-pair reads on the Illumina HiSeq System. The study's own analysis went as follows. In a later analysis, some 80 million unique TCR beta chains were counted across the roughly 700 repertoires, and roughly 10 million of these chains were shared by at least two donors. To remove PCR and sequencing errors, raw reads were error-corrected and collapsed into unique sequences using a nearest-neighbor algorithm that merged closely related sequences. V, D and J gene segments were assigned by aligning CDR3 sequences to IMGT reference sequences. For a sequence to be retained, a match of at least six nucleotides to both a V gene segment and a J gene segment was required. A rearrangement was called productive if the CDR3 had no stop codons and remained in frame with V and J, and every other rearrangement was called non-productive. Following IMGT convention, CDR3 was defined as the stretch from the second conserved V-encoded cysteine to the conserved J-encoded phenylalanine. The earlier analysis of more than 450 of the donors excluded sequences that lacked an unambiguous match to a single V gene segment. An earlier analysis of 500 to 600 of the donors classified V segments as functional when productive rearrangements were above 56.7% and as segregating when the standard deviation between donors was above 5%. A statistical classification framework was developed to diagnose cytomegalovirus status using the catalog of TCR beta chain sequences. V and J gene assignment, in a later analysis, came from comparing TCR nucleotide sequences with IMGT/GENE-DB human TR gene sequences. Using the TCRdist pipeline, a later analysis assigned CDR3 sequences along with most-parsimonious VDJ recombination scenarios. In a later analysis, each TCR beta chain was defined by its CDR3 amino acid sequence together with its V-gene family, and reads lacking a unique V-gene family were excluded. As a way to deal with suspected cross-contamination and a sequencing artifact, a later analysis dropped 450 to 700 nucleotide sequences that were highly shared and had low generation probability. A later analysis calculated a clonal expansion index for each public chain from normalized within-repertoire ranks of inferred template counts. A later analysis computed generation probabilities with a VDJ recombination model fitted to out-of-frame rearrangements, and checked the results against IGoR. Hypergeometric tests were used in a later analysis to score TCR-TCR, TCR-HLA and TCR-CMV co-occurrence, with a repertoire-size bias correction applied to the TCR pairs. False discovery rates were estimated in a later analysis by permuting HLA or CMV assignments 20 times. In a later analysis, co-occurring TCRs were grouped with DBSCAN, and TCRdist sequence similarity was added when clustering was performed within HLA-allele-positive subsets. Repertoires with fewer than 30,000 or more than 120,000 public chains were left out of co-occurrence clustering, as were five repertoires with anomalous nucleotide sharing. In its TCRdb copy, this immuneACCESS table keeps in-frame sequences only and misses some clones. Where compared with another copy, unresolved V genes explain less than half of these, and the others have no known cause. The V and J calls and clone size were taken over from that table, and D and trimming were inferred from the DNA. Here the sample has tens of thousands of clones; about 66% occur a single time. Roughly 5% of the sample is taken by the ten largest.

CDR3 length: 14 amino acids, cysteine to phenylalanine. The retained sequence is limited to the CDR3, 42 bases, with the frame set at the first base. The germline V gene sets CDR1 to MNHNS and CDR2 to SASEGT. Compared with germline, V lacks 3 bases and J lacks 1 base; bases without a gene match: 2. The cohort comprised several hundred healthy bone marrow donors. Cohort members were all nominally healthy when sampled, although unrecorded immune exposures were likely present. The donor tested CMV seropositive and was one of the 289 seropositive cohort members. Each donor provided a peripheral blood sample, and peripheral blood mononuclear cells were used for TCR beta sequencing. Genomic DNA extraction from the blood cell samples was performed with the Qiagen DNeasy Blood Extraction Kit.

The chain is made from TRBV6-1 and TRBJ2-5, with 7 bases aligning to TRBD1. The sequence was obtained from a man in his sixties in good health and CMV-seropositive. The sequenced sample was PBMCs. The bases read TGTGCCAGCAGTGAGGGACAGTCCCAAGAGACCCAGTACTTC. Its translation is CASSEGQSQETQYF.